The T cell receptor beta chain under discussion was sequenced for a study of blood T cell repertoires in COVID-19. Across the whole study: Sites across the United States, Italy and Spain contributed samples from acute and convalescent COVID-19. The cDNA or gDNA used as material had been derived from T cells, B-cell-depleted T cells, or PBMCs.

This CDR3 region has 13 residues. Trimming shortened V by 6 bases and J by 2 bases, and 9 bases separated the two germline ends. Germline V lookup: CDR1 SGHTA, CDR2 FQGTGA. Per the original data handling: Reference gene primer amplification in the assay estimated nucleated cell counts. The data were produced by immunoSEQ multiplex PCR, yet TCRdb's version contains in-frame clones alone and is incomplete. V and J calls and clone size are given by that table; D and trimming were obtained from the DNA. The table lists tens of thousands of clones, around 87% of them singletons, with roughly 7.1% in the top ten.

This TCR was sampled from a human donor with acute or convalescent COVID-19. The donor label of this sample is uncertain. The chain carries TRBV7-3 and TRBJ2-3; unclear D gene. The sequencing input was peripheral blood. The chain's CDR3 is CASSEFYTDTQYF. The CDR3 nucleotides read TGTGCCAGCAGTGAGTTTTACACAGATACGCAGTATTTT.